The 31 T cell receptor beta chains given below trace back to one sample, sequenced in a study of blood T cell repertoires in COVID-19 (dated by TCRdb to about 2020). The protocol used for the library was the immunoSEQ multiplex PCR assay. TCRdb took this table from immuneACCESS and kept in-frame rearrangements with V and J called. Such tables lack part of the clones; where checked against another copy, unresolved V genes explain under half of the gap, and the rest is unexplained. The sample profile shows 250,000 or so clones; 70% to 90% of them were found once. More than 10% of the sample is held by the ten biggest clonotypes. What was sequenced was PBMCs or T cells enriched from blood (not recorded which). These receptors originate from a man aged 30 to 45 who had recovered from COVID-19.

This clone was seen just once. V and J are TRBV10-3 and TRBJ2-7, with TRBD2 identical over 7 bases. With 11 bases clipped from V and 0 bases from J, the junction kept 7 bases outside the gene matches. CDR1 is ENHRY, CDR2 SYGVKD, per germline. This CDR3 has 13 amino acids. The CDR3 region is CAANGGSSYEQYF. CDR3 nucleotides: TGTGCCGCCAACGGGGGGAGCTCCTACGAGCAGTACTTC.

The chain uses TRBV5-6 and TRBJ1-2; perhaps TRBD1 as D (6 bases). Germline V CDR1 and CDR2: SGHDT, YYEEEE. The CDR3 length is 15 residues. The germline V and J ends were trimmed by 3 bases and 4 bases, with 16 bases remaining between them. This CDR3 reads CASSYSIGTLYGYTF. The CDR3 DNA reads as TGTGCCAGCAGCTATTCTATTGGGACACTCTATGGCTACACCTTC.

The CDR3 is CASRTGEGEKLFF. The CDR3 DNA reads TGCGCCAGCCGGACAGGGGAAGGTGAAAAACTGTTTTTT. The V call is TRBV5-1, the J call TRBJ1-4; the match to TRBD1 covers 9 bases. The V gene end was trimmed by 7 bases and the J gene end by 7 bases; junction bases not matched to a gene: 5. CDR1 SGHRS and CDR2 YFSETQ come from the germline V gene. The CDR3 has 13 residues.

CDR3 coding DNA: TGTGCCAGCAGCTTGGGCGCTAGCGGGGGCACAGATACGCAGTATTTT. Translation gives CASSLGASGGTDTQYF. The V and J genes are TRBV7-3 and TRBJ2-3, with 9 bases aligning to TRBD2. This CDR3 is built from 16 residues. The germline gives CDR1 SGHTA, CDR2 FQGTGA. V shed 3 bases, J shed 1 base, and the junction held 5 bases outside the gene matches.

The rearrangement uses TRBV27 and TRBJ1-5, with TRBD1 identical over 8 bases. The CDR3 covers 15 residues. With 5 bases clipped from V and 0 bases from J, the junction kept 3 bases outside the gene matches. Per germline, CDR1 MNHEY and CDR2 SMNVEV (reference sequence). The CDR3 here is CASSATGDSNQPQHF. The CDR3 bases are TGTGCCAGCAGTGCGACAGGGGATAGCAATCAGCCCCAGCATTTT.

The chain recombines TRBV6-5 with TRBJ1-5, with no clear D. Germline lookup yields CDR1 MNHEY and CDR2 SVGAGI. V was trimmed by 8 bases and J by 4 bases, leaving 15 bases between them. The CDR3 is 14 amino acids. CDR3 coding DNA: TGTGCCAGCGGACTCGGTCGTCGGAATCAGCCCCAGCATTTT. This codes for CASGLGRRNQPQHF.

This clone was seen only a few times. The rearrangement uses TRBV30 and TRBJ1-6; the match to TRBD1 covers 9 bases. The CDR3 spans 14 residues. The germline gives CDR1 GTSNPN, CDR2 SVGIG (reference sequence). V trimming: 5 bases; J trimming: 5 bases; junction bases outside the gene matches: 4. The CDR3 DNA follows: TGTGCCTGGCGGGACAGGGAACATAATTCACCCCTCCACTTT. Amino acid sequence: CAWRDREHNSPLHF. Complete variable domain (other parts from reference TRBV30 and TRBJ1-6): SQTIHQWPATLVQPVGSPLSLECTVEGTSNPNLYWYRQAAGRGLQLLFYSVGIGQISSEVPQNLSASRPQDRQFILSSKKLLLSDSGFYLCAWRDREHNSPLHFGNGTRLTVT.

This chain uses TRBV6-5 with TRBJ1-2; a weak D match, TRBD1 (5 bases). CDR1 is MNHEY, CDR2 SVGAGI, per germline. The CDR3 has 14 amino acids. V was clipped by 6 bases and J by 5 bases, with 16 bases between them. CDR3 loop: CASRAGMGLYGYTF. As DNA, the CDR3 is TGTGCCAGCAGGGCAGGGATGGGACTATATGGCTACACCTTC.

This clone was counted a single time. The rearrangement uses TRBV30 and TRBJ2-2; 8 nucleotides agree with TRBD1. V dropped 0 bases and J dropped 8; count of bases not matched to a gene: 8. CDR3 length equals 15 residues. Germline V CDR1 and CDR2: GTSNPN, SVGIG (reference sequence). The CDR3 DNA reads as TGTGCCTGGAGTGTACTCAGGGGGCTAAGAGGGGAGCTGTTTTTT. It encodes CAWSVLRGLRGELFF.

The V call is TRBV6-5, the J call TRBJ2-3; D may be TRBD1 (6 bases). The germline gives CDR1 MNHEY, CDR2 SVGAGI. Trimming pared 5 bases from V and 6 bases from J, leaving 15 bases between. The CDR3 has 14 residues. CDR3 sequence: CASSRDRNSDTQYF. The CDR3 nucleotides are TGTGCCAGCAGTCGAGACAGGAATTCCGATACGCAGTATTTT.

The rearrangement links TRBV5-1 to TRBJ1-1; D unclear. V was clipped by 3 bases and J by 0 bases, with 6 bases between them. Germline loops: CDR1 SGHRS, CDR2 YFSETQ. The CDR3 extends over 13 amino acids. The CDR3 region has the DNA TGCGCCAGCAGCTGGCGGGTGAACACTGAAGCTTTCTTT. This gives the protein CASSWRVNTEAFF.

The V gene is TRBV7-9, the J gene TRBJ1-1; TRBD1 matches 7 bases. The CDR3 loop spans 12 amino acids. V trimming: 6 bases; J trimming: 4 bases; junction bases outside the gene matches: 2. Germline CDR1 and CDR2: SEHNR and FQNEAQ (reference sequence). As DNA, the CDR3 is TGTGCCAGCAGACCAGGGGGCACTGAAGCTTTCTTT. Translated, it gives CASRPGGTEAFF.

V and J are TRBV5-1 and TRBJ2-3, with 7 bases that match TRBD2. CDR3 length: 15 amino acids. The V segment lost 0 bases and the J segment 3 bases; nucleotides outside the gene matches: 4. CDR1 and CDR2 (germline): SGHRS, YFSETQ. The CDR3 is CASSLDGEGTDTQYF. CDR3 nucleotides: TGCGCCAGCAGCTTGGATGGGGAGGGTACAGATACGCAGTATTTT.

The rearrangement joins TRBV7-9 to TRBJ1-1, with D perhaps matching TRBD1 (5 bases). Trimming pared 7 bases from V and 6 bases from J, leaving 24 bases between. The CDR3 runs to 16 residues. The germline V gene has CDR1 SEHNR and CDR2 FQNEAQ (reference sequence). DNA of the CDR3: TGTGCCAGCAAAGGGCAGGGCGACGGGTCGGGGGCTGAAGCTTTCTTT. Its translation is CASKGQGDGSGAEAFF.

This chain connects TRBV13 to TRBJ2-5; 7 positions agree with TRBD2. Germline V CDR1 and CDR2: PRHDT, FYEKMQ (reference sequence). J gave up 2 bases and V 5 bases, and 8 bases lay outside the gene matches. This CDR3 contains 15 residues. Here the CDR3 DNA reads TGTGCCAGCAGCGGACGGGGGGTGGGGCAAGAGACCCAGTACTTC. Its translation: CASSGRGVGQETQYF.

The chain joins TRBV19 to TRBJ2-7, with 10 bases aligning to TRBD1. This CDR3 region has 15 residues. The ends lost 5 bases at V and 4 bases at J; junction bases unmatched: 8. Germline CDR1 is LNHDA and CDR2 is SQIVND (reference sequence). This CDR3 is CASSSVTGGAYEQYF. DNA for the CDR3: TGTGCCAGTAGTTCCGTGACAGGGGGCGCTTACGAGCAGTACTTC.

This chain connects TRBV5-4 to TRBJ1-2; possibly TRBD1 for D (5 bases). V was trimmed by 4 bases and J by 0 bases, leaving 19 bases between them. Germline CDR1 is SGHNT and CDR2 is YYREEE (reference sequence). The CDR3 totals 17 residues. In DNA form, the CDR3 reads TGTGCCAGCAGCCGGGGGTATCGAGGGTTAGCTAACTATGGCTACACCTTC. Translated: CASSRGYRGLANYGYTF.

This chain connects TRBV4-1 to TRBJ1-4; 10 bases map to TRBD1. Looked up from germline, CDR1 is MGHRA and CDR2 is YSYEKL. J was trimmed by 8 bases and V by 4 bases; bases with no gene match: 10. The CDR3 covers 16 residues. The CDR3 sequence is CASSPVPGTGVEKLFF. The CDR3 DNA reads as TGCGCCAGCAGCCCCGTCCCCGGGACAGGGGTCGAAAAACTGTTTTTT.

V is TRBV9 and J is TRBJ2-7; a weak D match, TRBD1 (6 bases). This CDR3 is 14 amino acids long. The V end was cut by 1 base, the J end by 0 bases, with 8 bases between. The germline gives CDR1 SGDLS, CDR2 YYNGEE. DNA for the CDR3: TGTGCCAGCAGCGTAAGGACAGACTCCTACGAGCAGTACTTC. Residues: CASSVRTDSYEQYF.

The V call is TRBV30, the J call TRBJ2-6, with D possibly being TRBD2 (6 bases). There are 14 residues in the CDR3. V dropped 1 base and J dropped 2 bases, with 6 bases sitting between them. From germline, CDR1 is GTSNPN and CDR2 SVGIG (reference sequence). CDR3 sequence: CAWSGGAGANVLTF. DNA of the CDR3: TGTGCCTGGAGTGGGGGGGCTGGGGCCAACGTCCTGACTTTC.

Notes on this clone: The junction differs from germline at one of its ends, possibly a read error. The chain carries TRBV7-2 and TRBJ2-5; a possible D gene is TRBD2 (5 bases). Looked up from germline, CDR1 is SGHTA and CDR2 is FQGNSA. CDR3 size: 11 residues. In DNA, the CDR3 is TGTGCCAGCAGTCCACTAGAGAGCCAGTACTTC. Its protein product is CASSPLESQYF.

The V gene is TRBV29-1, the J gene TRBJ1-1; tentatively, D is TRBD1 (6 bases). CDR3 size: 12 residues. The germline V gene has CDR1 SQVTM and CDR2 ANQGSEA. CDR3 amino acids: CSFILQGAEAFF. Written as DNA, the CDR3 is TGCAGTTTCATCCTACAGGGCGCTGAAGCTTTCTTT.

The genes are TRBV14 and TRBJ2-7, with D hard to call. Germline lookup yields CDR1 SGHDN and CDR2 FVKESK. The V end was cut by 5 bases, the J end by 3 bases, with 5 bases between. CDR3 length: 11 residues. The CDR3 loop reads CASSFSYEQYF. CDR3 in DNA: TGTGCCAGCAGCTTCAGCTACGAGCAGTACTTC.

The rearrangement joins TRBV7-9 to TRBJ1-2; TRBD1 might be the D (5 bases). Germline V gene data show CDR1 as SEHNR and CDR2 as FQNEAQ (reference sequence). V lost 3 bases and J 4 bases, leaving 6 bases between the germline ends. The CDR3 has 12 amino acids. The CDR3 spells CASSFDSYGYTF. CDR3 nucleotides: TGTGCCAGCAGCTTTGACAGCTATGGCTACACCTTC.

The J gene is TRBJ1-1, the V gene TRBV6-5; maybe TRBD1 (6 bases). Germline V gene lookup returns CDR1 MNHEY and CDR2 SVGAGI. V lost 6 bases and J lost 6, with 20 bases in between. This CDR3 has 15 residues. For the CDR3, the DNA is TGTGCCAGCAGCCCCGTCGGGGGGGCTTTCGCTGAAGCTTTCTTT. Translation: CASSPVGGAFAEAFF.

The chain employs TRBV5-1 and TRBJ2-7, with 7 bases fitting TRBD2. After removal of 0 bases from V and 5 bases from J, the junction contained 5 bases not matched to a gene. The CDR3 covers 14 residues. Germline-derived CDR1 and CDR2 are SGHRS and YFSETQ. The DNA for the CDR3 is TGCGCCAGCAGCTTGGATCCGGGAGGCAACGAGCAGTACTTC. It translates to CASSLDPGGNEQYF.

The genes are TRBV27 and TRBJ1-1; TRBD1 might be the D (6 bases). V was cut by 5 bases and J by 0 bases, with 10 bases left in between. The germline V gene has CDR1 MNHEY and CDR2 SMNVEV (reference sequence). This CDR3 is 14 amino acids long. CDR3 loop: CASSRDTMNTEAFF. DNA of the CDR3: TGTGCCAGCAGTCGGGACACCATGAACACTGAAGCTTTCTTT.

This clone has just one count. The V call is TRBV27, the J call TRBJ1-1; unclear D gene. CDR3 length: 12 residues. V was shortened by 10 bases and J by 0 bases, with 9 bases between the two germline ends. Germline values: CDR1 MNHEY, CDR2 SMNVEV (reference sequence). The CDR3 spells CATGRLNTEAFF. The CDR3 nucleotides are TGTGCCACCGGGAGGTTGAACACTGAAGCTTTCTTT.

This clone has just one count. The V call is TRBV30, the J call TRBJ1-4; D is unresolved. In germline, CDR1 is GTSNPN, CDR2 SVGIG (reference sequence). The CDR3 runs 11 residues. The germline V and J ends were trimmed by 6 bases and 0 bases, with 2 bases remaining between them. In DNA, the CDR3 is TGTGCCTGCGCAACTAATGAAAAACTGTTTTTT. It encodes CACATNEKLFF.

This rearrangement joins TRBV5-1 to TRBJ2-1; 9 bases match TRBD1. Per the germline V gene, CDR1 is SGHRS and CDR2 is YFSETQ. The CDR3 is 16 residues long. Germline trimming cut 4 bases from V and 4 bases from J; bases unmatched to any gene: 9. In nucleotides, the CDR3 is TGCGCCAGCAGCCCCAGAACGGGACAGGGTTACAATGAGCAGTTCTTC. The encoded protein is CASSPRTGQGYNEQFF. Full variable domain (missing parts from reference TRBV5-1 and TRBJ2-1): KAGVTQTPRYLIKTRGQQVTLSCSPISGHRSVSWYQQTPGQGLQFLFEYFSETQRNKGNFPGRFSGRQFSNSRSEMNVSTLELGDSALYLCASSPRTGQGYNEQFFGPGTRLTVL.

This chain joins TRBV28 and TRBJ2-7; 7 bases fit TRBD2. J gave up 2 bases and V 6 bases, and 7 bases lay outside the gene matches. The length of the CDR3 is 14 residues. Germline values: CDR1 MDHEN, CDR2 SYDVKM. CDR3 loop: CASSRSGLTYEQYF. CDR3 nucleotides: TGTGCCAGCAGCCGTAGCGGGCTGACCTACGAGCAGTACTTC.